This T cell receptor (beta chain) was found in a study of PD-1 blockade in classical Hodgkin lymphoma. Of note for this clone: Its antigen is currently unknown. Other DNA variants within this sample encode the same CDR3.

In every patient, relapse followed autologous stem cell transplantation, while exposure to brentuximab vedotin differed. The method was immunoSEQ multiplex PCR; TCRdb's version includes in-frame clones alone and lacks a portion of them. Among 130,000 to 150,000 clones listed, 78% were seen once. This CDR3 region has 13 residues. V lost 3 bases and J 5 bases, leaving 8 bases between the germline ends. From germline, CDR1 is LNHDA and CDR2 SQIVND (reference sequence). Study observations and caveats: Reports indicated that newly diagnosed patients had lower baseline TCR diversity than healthy donors did.

The source of this sequence is a human donor with classical Hodgkin lymphoma. The chain links TRBV19 to TRBJ1-5; D is possibly TRBD1 (5 bases). The material sequenced was peripheral blood mononuclear cells (PBMCs), taken before the second cycle of nivolumab. CDR3: CASSIGGYQPQHF. Written as DNA, the CDR3 is TGTGCCAGTAGTATTGGGGGGTATCAGCCCCAGCATTTT. The entire variable domain, with the rest obtained from reference TRBV19 and TRBJ1-5, is as follows: DGGITQSPKYLFRKEGQNVTLSCEQNLNHDAMYWYRQDPGQGLRLIYYSQIVNDFQKGDIAEGYSVSREKKESFPLTVTSAQKNPTAFYLCASSIGGYQPQHFGDGTRLSIL.